The clone carrying this T cell receptor (beta chain) has a single count. This sample is drawn from a study of early T cells in non-severe SARS-CoV-2 infection. The CDR3 runs 14 residues. V lost 3 bases, J lost 4 bases, and 3 bases stayed unmatched. Germline values: CDR1 SGHTA, CDR2 FQGNSA. Each CDR3 protein is one row after TCRdb ran MiXCR on the 5' RACE reads. The data show approximately 71,000 distinct CDR3 sequences, 9.5% to 15% seen once. Sequenced input: whole blood. The V call is TRBV7-2, the J call TRBJ2-4, with 7 bases lining up with TRBD1. This TCR derives from an adult who was a healthcare worker with PCR-confirmed SARS-CoV-2 infection or an uninfected control (not recorded which). The CDR3 region is CASSFGTVKNIQYF. CDR3 coding DNA: TGTGCCAGCAGCTTCGGGACAGTAAAAAACATTCAGTACTTC.